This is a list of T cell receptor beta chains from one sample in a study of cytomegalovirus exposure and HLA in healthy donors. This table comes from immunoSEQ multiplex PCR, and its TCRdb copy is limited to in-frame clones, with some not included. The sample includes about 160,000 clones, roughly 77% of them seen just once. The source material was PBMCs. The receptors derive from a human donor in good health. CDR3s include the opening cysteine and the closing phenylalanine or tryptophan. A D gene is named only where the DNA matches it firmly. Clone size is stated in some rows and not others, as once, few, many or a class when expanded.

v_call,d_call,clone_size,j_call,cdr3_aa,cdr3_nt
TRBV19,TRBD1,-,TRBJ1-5,CASSTLVSGQRNQPQHF,TGTGCCAGTAGTACCCTTGTCTCGGGACAGCGCAATCAGCCCCAGCATTTT
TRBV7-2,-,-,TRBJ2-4,CASSYQAGVTLRGIQYF,TGTGCCAGCAGCTACCAAGCAGGGGTGACATTGAGGGGCATTCAGTACTTC
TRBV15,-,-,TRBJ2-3,CATSRPGVADTQYF,TGTGCCACCAGCAGGCCGGGGGTGGCAGATACGCAGTATTTT
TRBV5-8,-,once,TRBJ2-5,CASSLRARSGETQYF,TGTGCCAGCAGCTTGCGTGCAAGGTCGGGAGAGACCCAGTACTTC
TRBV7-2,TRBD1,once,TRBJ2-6,CASSLNRGSGANVLTF,TGTGCCAGCAGCCTAAACAGGGGATCGGGGGCCAACGTCCTGACTTTC
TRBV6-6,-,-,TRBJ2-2,CASSYQPTGITGELFF,TGTGCCAGCAGTTACCAACCGACAGGAATCACCGGGGAGCTGTTTTTT
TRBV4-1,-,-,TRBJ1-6,CASSSIRDKYNSPLHF,TGCGCCAGCAGCTCTATCCGGGACAAATATAATTCACCCCTCCACTTT
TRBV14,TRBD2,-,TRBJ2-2,CASRTSGSLTGELFF,TGTGCCAGCAGGACTAGCGGGAGCCTCACCGGGGAGCTGTTTTTT
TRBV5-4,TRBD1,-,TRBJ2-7,CASSFPGQGIYEQYF,TGTGCCAGCAGCTTTCCGGGACAGGGTATCTACGAGCAGTACTTC
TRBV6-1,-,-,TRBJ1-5,CASRKNVEYQPQHF,TGTGCCAGCAGGAAAAACGTGGAGTATCAGCCCCAGCATTTT
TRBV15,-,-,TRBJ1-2,CATSSPLGGHYGYTF,TGTGCCACCAGCAGTCCCTTGGGGGGGCACTATGGCTACACCTTC
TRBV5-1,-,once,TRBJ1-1,CASSLIVRAEAFF,TGCGCCAGCAGCTTGATAGTGAGGGCTGAAGCTTTCTTT
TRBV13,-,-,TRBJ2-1,CASSLRSLRNEQFF,TGTGCCAGCAGCTTACGGTCCCTGCGTAATGAGCAGTTCTTC
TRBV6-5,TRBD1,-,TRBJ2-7,CASSYSGDRSYEQYF,TGTGCCAGCAGTTACTCGGGGGACAGGTCCTACGAGCAGTACTTC
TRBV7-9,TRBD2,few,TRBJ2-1,CASRLGRGWNEQFF,TGTGCCAGCAGACTTGGGCGGGGGTGGAATGAGCAGTTCTTC
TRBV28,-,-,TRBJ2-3,CASSIMTDTQYF,TGTGCCAGCAGTATCATGACAGATACGCAGTATTTT
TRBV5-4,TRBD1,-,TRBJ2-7,CASSLDRPGTGYYEQYF,TGTGCCAGCAGCTTGGATAGACCCGGGACAGGATACTACGAGCAGTACTTC
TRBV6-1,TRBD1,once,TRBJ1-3,CASALGQNSGNTIYF,TGTGCCAGCGCCTTGGGACAGAACTCTGGAAACACCATATATTTT
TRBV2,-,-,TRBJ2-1,CARLRRGGFNEQFF,TGTGCCAGACTCCGGAGGGGGGGGTTCAATGAGCAGTTCTTC
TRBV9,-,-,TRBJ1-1,CASRSGTNTEAFF,TGTGCCAGCAGGTCCGGGACAAACACTGAAGCTTTCTTT
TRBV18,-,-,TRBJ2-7,CASSRNRILTVYEQYF,TGTGCCAGCTCACGCAACAGAATCCTCACCGTCTACGAGCAGTACTTC
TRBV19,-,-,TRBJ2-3,CASSPGGSPTQYF,TGTGCCAGTAGTCCAGGGGGGTCCCCTACGCAGTATTTT
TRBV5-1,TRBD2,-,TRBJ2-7,CASSLALGSGRAGEQYF,TGCGCCAGCAGCTTGGCCCTAGGCAGCGGGAGGGCCGGGGAGCAGTACTTC
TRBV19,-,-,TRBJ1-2,CASSIRRNYGYTF,TGTGCCAGTAGTATAAGGCGGAACTATGGCTACACCTTC
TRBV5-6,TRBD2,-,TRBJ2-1,CASSTLTSGDLNEQFF,TGTGCCAGCAGCACTTTGACTAGCGGGGATCTCAATGAGCAGTTCTTC
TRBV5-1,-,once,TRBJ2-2,CASSLWERELFF,TGCGCCAGCAGCTTGTGGGAGAGGGAGCTGTTTTTT
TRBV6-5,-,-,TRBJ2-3,CASSALRGSGDTQYF,TGTGCCAGCAGTGCACTCCGGGGGTCAGGAGATACGCAGTATTTT
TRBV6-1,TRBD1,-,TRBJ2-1,CASNTDRGNEQFF,TGTGCCAGCAACACAGACAGGGGTAATGAGCAGTTCTTC
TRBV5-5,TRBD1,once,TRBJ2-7,CASRKRHGTGEHEQYF,TGTGCCAGCAGGAAGAGGCACGGGACAGGGGAGCACGAGCAGTACTTC
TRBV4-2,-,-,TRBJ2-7,CASSQDVGGSYEQYF,TGTGCCAGCAGCCAAGATGTAGGAGGATCGTACGAGCAGTACTTC
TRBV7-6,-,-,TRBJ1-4,CASSLGGGGNEKLFF,TGTGCCAGCAGCTTAGGCGGGGGCGGTAATGAAAAACTGTTTTTT
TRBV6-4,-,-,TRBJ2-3,CASSELGRGTDTQYF,TGTGCCAGCAGTGAACTGGGGAGAGGTACAGATACGCAGTATTTT
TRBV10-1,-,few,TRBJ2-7,CASSESGGGQSYEQYF,TGCGCCAGCAGTGAGTCGGGCGGGGGCCAATCCTACGAGCAGTACTTC
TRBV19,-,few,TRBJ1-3,CASTLISGNTIYF,TGTGCCAGTACACTTATCTCTGGAAACACCATATATTTT
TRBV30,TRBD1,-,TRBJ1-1,CACQDLGQMNTEAFF,TGTGCCTGTCAAGACCTGGGACAGATGAACACTGAAGCTTTCTTT
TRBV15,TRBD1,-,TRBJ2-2,CATSRDEGARNTGELFF,TGTGCCACCAGCAGAGATGAGGGGGCGAGGAACACCGGGGAGCTGTTTTTT
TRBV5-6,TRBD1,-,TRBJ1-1,CASSIGTGSTEAFF,TGTGCCAGCAGCATAGGGACAGGGAGCACTGAAGCTTTCTTT
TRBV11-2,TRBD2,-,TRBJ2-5,CASSLDLGLAGGKETQYF,TGTGCCAGCAGCTTAGATCTCGGCCTAGCGGGAGGGAAAGAGACCCAGTACTTC
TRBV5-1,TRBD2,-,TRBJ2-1,CASSLGAGVNNEQFF,TGCGCCAGCAGCTTGGGGGCGGGAGTGAACAATGAGCAGTTCTTC